This TCR beta chain was retrieved from a study of blood T cells in healthy people across ages. The people who gave samples were healthy Caucasians from Russia, aged roughly 6 to 100. Extracted total RNA amounted to at least 5 micrograms for each sample. A second PCR, run for about 7 to 11 cycles, used a sample-barcoded 5' primer plus a J-beta primer mix. A template-switch adaptor containing 12 random nucleotides labeled each cDNA molecule. Each CDR3 protein gets one entry after TCRdb re-called the 5' RACE reads with MiXCR. The sample yields 1.5 million to 1.9 million distinct CDR3 sequences, 40% to 45% seen once. The CDR3 runs to 17 residues. Germline V gene data show CDR1 as SGHDT and CDR2 as YYEEEE. V was pared by 4 bases and J by 7 bases, with 13 bases of the junction left unmatched. Whole-study results and caveats: Significant beta diversity loss was already apparent by age roughly 38, declining roughly linearly.

Turning to this clonotype: Its antigen is unknown.

This rearrangement joins TRBV5-6 to TRBJ1-4; 10 positions match TRBD1. Source material: blood. This TCR derives from a woman aged 18 to 35 in good health. DNA for the CDR3: TGTGCCAGCAGCGGGACCGGGACAGGGGTTTACCCTGAAAAACTGTTTTTT. This translates into CASSGTGTGVYPEKLFF.